This T cell receptor beta chain came from a study of CD8 T cells in ankylosing spondylitis. The V gene's germline CDR1 is SGHAT and CDR2 FQNNGV. This CDR3 has 15 amino acids. The trim removed 7 bases at V and 1 base at J, leaving 9 bases unmatched. TCRdb reprocessed the 5' RACE reads via MiXCR and lists one record per CDR3 protein. The table lists about 440,000 distinct CDR3 sequences, roughly 18% of them singletons, with about 0.94% in the top ten. This clonotype was detected a few times. Its specificity is not known. Study observations and caveats: Blood from ankylosing spondylitis patients appeared to carry a characteristic roughly eight-variant TCR beta motif. Some of these motif variants have turned up before, in reports on reactive arthritis synovial fluid and blood.

This chain uses TRBV11-2 with TRBJ1-1; 7 nucleotides line up with TRBD1. This TCR was recovered from a male donor with ankylosing spondylitis. What was sequenced was blood, either unsorted or a sorted T cell fraction (not recorded which). Here the CDR3 reads CASTLTGARNTEAFF. The DNA for the CDR3 is TGTGCCAGCACCCTAACAGGGGCCAGGAACACTGAAGCTTTCTTT.